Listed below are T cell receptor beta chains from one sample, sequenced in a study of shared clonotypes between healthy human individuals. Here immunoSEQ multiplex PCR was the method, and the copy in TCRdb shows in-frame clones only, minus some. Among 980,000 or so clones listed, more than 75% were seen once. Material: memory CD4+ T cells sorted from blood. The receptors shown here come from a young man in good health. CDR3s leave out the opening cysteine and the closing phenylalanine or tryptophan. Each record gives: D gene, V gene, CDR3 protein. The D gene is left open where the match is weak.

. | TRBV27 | ASSFYRQGGTGELF
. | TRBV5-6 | ASSSGGLETQY
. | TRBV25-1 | ASSDTVTNEKLF
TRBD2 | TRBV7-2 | ASSGGGRAQETQY
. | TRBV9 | ASSVGSNSYEQY
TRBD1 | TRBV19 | ASSLTGGLVQPQH
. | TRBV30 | AWSVWGAGLYEQY
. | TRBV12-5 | ASGLSRAGNTIY
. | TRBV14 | ASSQVTPGTQY
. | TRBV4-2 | ASSRQTQDTQY
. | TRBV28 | ASRVGRGGYT
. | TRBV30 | AWSSNSNQPQH
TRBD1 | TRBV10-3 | AISEGQGRNTEAF
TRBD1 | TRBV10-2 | ASSVTGMGQPQH
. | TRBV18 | ASSPGLEETQY
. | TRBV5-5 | ASSRLGVEHEQY
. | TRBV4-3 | ASSQESHTGNTIY
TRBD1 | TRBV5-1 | ASSRDRGHYEQF
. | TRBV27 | ASSWGAWGGELF
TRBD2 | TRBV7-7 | ASTPGLAGGTSTDTQY
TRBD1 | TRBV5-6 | ASSYQTRQGRINTIY
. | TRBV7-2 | ASSLRPVWGETQY
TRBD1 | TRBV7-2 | ASRLGQGAEETQY
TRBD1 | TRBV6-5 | ASSPTGGVIYEQY
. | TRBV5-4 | ASSLDRGPYEQY
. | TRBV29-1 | SVESYT
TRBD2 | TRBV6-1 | ASRNLAGSQETQY
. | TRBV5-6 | ASSRRGSNQPQH
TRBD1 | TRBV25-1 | ASANFVGTGRETQY
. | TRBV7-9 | ASSLDRWDEKLF
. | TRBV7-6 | ASSLDPGATEAF
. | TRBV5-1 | ASSLVQGSGNTIY
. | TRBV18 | ASSPKTATYEQY
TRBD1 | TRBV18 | ASSQTGGNAGELF
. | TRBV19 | ASSMQGPNYGYT
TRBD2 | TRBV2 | ASSEAGLAGINEQF
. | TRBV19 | ASSQRTVGANVLT
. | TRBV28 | ASSLPGAARNTEAF
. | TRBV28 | ASSGSGPIAKNIQY
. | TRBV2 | ASRGSRNTGELF
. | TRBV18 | ASSPPPGHSYEQY
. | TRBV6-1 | ASSEVRRGRPNTEAF
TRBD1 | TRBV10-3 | AISGRDRGYEQY
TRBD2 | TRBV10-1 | ASLTAGTSGNYEQY
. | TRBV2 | ASTVRSTGELF
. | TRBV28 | ASSLPTGPLNTEAF
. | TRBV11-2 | ASQIEEGLKTQY
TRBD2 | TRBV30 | AWRTSGGTDTQY
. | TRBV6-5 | ASSYSGGTDTQY
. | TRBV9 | ASSPPGRAAGNTIY
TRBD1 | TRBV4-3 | ASSRVGTGYGYT
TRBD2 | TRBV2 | ATRLAGAIQETQY
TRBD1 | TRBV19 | AIRDRWGYT
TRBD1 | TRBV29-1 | SVGTGENTQY
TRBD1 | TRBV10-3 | AISGDRVYGYT
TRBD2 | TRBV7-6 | ASSSAGGREQY
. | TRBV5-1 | ASSSVSGMNTEAF